This T cell receptor (beta chain) was found in a study of T-cell reconstitution after alpha-beta-depleted transplantation in children. Preparation of the TCRbeta library was carried out with unique molecular identifiers. TCRdb reprocessed the PCR reads with MiXCR, giving one entry per CDR3 protein. This table has around 500,000 distinct CDR3 sequences, under 15% appearing once. The table lists this clonotype with many counts. V dropped 3 bases and J dropped 6 bases, with 12 bases sitting between them. CDR1 is MNHEY and CDR2 is SMNVEV in the germline V gene (reference sequence). The CDR3 is 14 residues long.

Sequences were derived from PBMCs from the stem cell graft donor, sampled from the stem cell graft. The chain recombines TRBV27 with TRBJ2-1; a weak D match, TRBD1 (5 bases). The source is a human donor who donated a stem cell graft to a child with combined immunodeficiency. CDR3 in DNA: TGTGCCAGCAGTTTGGGGCTACCTCCCAATGAGCAGTTCTTC. Encoded protein: CASSLGLPPNEQFF.